A single T cell receptor beta chain is shown here with its context. The antigen is unknown. Libraries were prepared by immunoSEQ multiplex PCR; TCRdb keeps only in-frame clonotypes and omits some of them. This table has 75,000 to 100,000 clones, about 91% appearing once. This record comes from a study of OX40 agonist ivuxolimab in advanced cancers. Overall study: Having had anti-PD-1, anti-PD-L1 or anti-CTLA-4 therapy before was allowed, and approximately 40% had some.

Study-wide results and caveats: Among T cells, CD8+ cells averaged more expanded clones than CD4+ cells. Low clonal expansion, among the lowest seen, marked partial responders at 0.1-3.0 mg/kg.

The source material was CD4+ or CD8+ T cells sorted from blood, sampled in a trial of the OX40 agonist ivuxolimab. The TCR comes from an adult with an advanced solid tumor such as melanoma, head and neck, liver or kidney cancer.

The CDR3: CASRLHAGLYNEQFF. DNA of the CDR3: TGTGCCAGTCGTCTTCATGCTGGGTTATACAATGAGCAGTTCTTC. V and J are TRBV19 and TRBJ2-1; D gene ambiguous. This CDR3 contains 15 residues. CDR1 is LNHDA, CDR2 SQIVND, per germline (reference sequence). The V gene lost 8 bases and the J gene lost 4 bases, with 18 bases spanning the gap.